This is a list of T cell receptor beta chains from one sample in a study of blood T cell repertoires in COVID-19. Produced via immunoSEQ multiplex PCR; TCRdb's table is partial and in-frame only. The table shows about 140,000 clones, with roughly 80% occurring only once. Material for sequencing was peripheral blood. The receptors derive from a woman older than 75 with acute or convalescent COVID-19. Both conserved end residues are trimmed from each CDR3.

9 | TRBV18 | ASSPGGKLF
11 | TRBV2 | ASSDDRGQGYT
15 | TRBV28 | ASSPIPSTHRTGELF
16 | TRBV5-6 | ASSLRYLAGPLTGELF
13 | TRBV27 | ASSLLAGGWDEQF
13 | TRBV28 | ASSLWGQGPETQY
16 | TRBV18 | ASSPRLLTGGDTGELF
14 | TRBV27 | ASSTWTGTFNSPLH
11 | TRBV10-2 | ASSNRGNTEAF
15 | TRBV4-1 | ASSPGLAGVWGNEQF
12 | TRBV27 | ASSLLPGYYGYT
13 | TRBV4-1 | ASSQVALLQNIQY
10 | TRBV15 | ATSSREETQY